This TCR beta chain appears in the sequencing data of a study of blood T cell repertoires in COVID-19. Study as a whole: Acute and convalescent COVID-19 specimens originated in the United States, Italy and Spain. Sources were T cells, B-cell-depleted T cells, or PBMCs; the material itself was cDNA or gDNA.

Using immunoSEQ multiplex PCR, the repertoire was profiled, and TCRdb retains in-frame clones only, with some absent. The top ten hold 3% to 4% of the sample, which has under 200,000 clones, about nine tenths seen once. The CDR3 sequence is 12 residues long. Trimming stripped 1 base from V and 17 bases from J, with 12 bases between. Germline CDR1 and CDR2: MNHEY and SVGAGI. The receptor was derived from a man between 65 and 80 years old with acute or convalescent COVID-19. Sequencing was done on a sample of peripheral blood. The chain employs TRBV6-5 and TRBJ1-6; D may be TRBD1 (5 bases). The CDR3 DNA sequence: TGTGCCAGCAGTTACTTGCGGGGCCCCTTCCACTTT. Translated: CASSYLRGPFHF.